Listed here is a single T cell receptor (beta chain). Antigen unknown. The sample originates from a study of T cell responses to AZD1222 COVID-19 vaccine. Study-level findings and limits: Along spike, vaccine-associated CD4 TCRs were found throughout, with dominance at 160-218 and 743-854.

The method was immunoSEQ multiplex PCR; TCRdb's version includes in-frame clones alone and lacks a portion of them. Of 200,000 or so clones in the sample, 90% to 95% were seen once. From germline, CDR1 is MDHEN and CDR2 SYDVKM. The CDR3 loop spans 14 amino acids. V dropped 8 bases and J dropped 2 bases, with 16 bases sitting between them. The chain links TRBV28 to TRBJ2-7, with a weak D call TRBD2 (6 bases). Sequenced material: peripheral blood, taken on day 0 of AZD1222 vaccination. The TCR was taken from an adult in good health. This CDR3 reads CASRGTYIPYEQYF. The DNA for the CDR3 is TGTGCCAGCCGCGGGACTTACATCCCCTACGAGCAGTACTTC. The full variable domain, with the rest looked up from reference TRBV28 and TRBJ2-7, is DVKVTQSSRYLVKRTGEKVFLECVQDMDHENMFWYRQDPGLGLRLIYFSYDVKMKEKGDIPEGYSVSREKKERFSLILESASTNQTSMYLCASRGTYIPYEQYFGPGTRLTVT.